This TCR beta chain was identified in a study of T cell repertoires in cytomegalovirus infection. Study at large: TCR beta signatures that were public indicated CMV infection and matching HLA type. Study-level points and caveats: Using cumulative public TCR beta family frequency, the authors identified those who carried CMV together with the relevant HLA. Dominating the ex vivo response were TCR beta clonotypes that were CMV-specific and HLA-C-restricted.

Concerning this clonotype itself: Its antigen is unknown.

TCRdb re-derived calls from the reads in MiXCR, one entry per CDR3 protein. This sample has hundreds of thousands of distinct CDR3 sequences, with around 30% found just once. J was trimmed by 7 bases and V by 6 bases; bases with no gene match: 11. Germline CDR1 reads SQVTM; CDR2 reads ANQGSEA. This CDR3 has 14 amino acids. The chain employs TRBV29-1 and TRBJ1-4; 7 bases match TRBD1. Source: cultured CD8+ T cells from PBMCs, taken from culture after CMV antigen stimulation. The receptor comes from a human donor in good health (CMV status not recorded). Some clones in this sample may be carry-over from other donors' samples. CDR3: CSVLIQGTPEKLFF. In nucleotides, the CDR3 is TGCAGCGTCCTTATACAGGGGACTCCTGAAAAACTGTTTTTT.